A selection of T cell receptor beta chains follows, all from one sample in a study of cytomegalovirus exposure and HLA in healthy donors. Repertoires were generated with immunoSEQ multiplex PCR, while TCRdb's copy carries only in-frame clones and drops some. This sample has some 120,000 clones, with about three quarters found just once. Sequenced input: PBMCs. The receptors here all came from a woman aged 40 to 50 in good health and CMV-seronegative. The CDR3 runs from the conserved cysteine through the conserved F or W. D genes are given only for firm matches. A row's size may be missing; if present it is once, few, many or a size class.

cdr3_length,clone_size,v_call,d_call,j_call,cdr3_aa,cdr3_nt
16,-,TRBV4-1,-,TRBJ2-4,CASSQDPQGAKNIQYF,TGCGCCAGCAGCCAAGATCCCCAGGGGGCCAAAAACATTCAGTACTTC
11,-,TRBV7-9,-,TRBJ2-7,CSSSPAYEQYF,TGTTCCAGCAGCCCCGCCTACGAGCAGTACTTC
16,-,TRBV4-1,TRBD1,TRBJ1-2,CASSQKGQGADYGYTF,TGCGCCAGCAGCCAAAAGGGACAGGGGGCCGACTATGGCTACACCTTC
17,-,TRBV9,TRBD2,TRBJ2-7,CASSENPGLAGAYEQYF,TGTGCCAGCAGCGAGAACCCAGGACTAGCGGGAGCTTACGAGCAGTACTTC
15,once,TRBV5-1,-,TRBJ2-7,CASSLGEADSYEQYF,TGCGCCAGCAGCTTGGGAGAAGCGGACTCCTACGAGCAGTACTTC
15,once,TRBV10-3,-,TRBJ2-5,CAISGDSGYKETQYF,TGTGCCATCAGTGGGGATAGCGGTTATAAAGAGACCCAGTACTTC
15,few,TRBV29-1,TRBD2,TRBJ2-5,CSAEGGLAGGETQYF,TGCAGCGCCGAAGGGGGACTAGCGGGAGGTGAGACCCAGTACTTC
16,-,TRBV12-2,-,TRBJ1-4,CASRLEGRALGEKLFF,TGTGCAAGTCGCTTAGAGGGCAGGGCCTTGGGAGAAAAACTGTTTTTT
15,few,TRBV5-1,-,TRBJ2-1,CASSLAPGLDNEQFF,TGCGCCAGCAGCTTGGCCCCCGGGTTGGACAATGAGCAGTTCTTC
13,-,TRBV5-4,-,TRBJ2-5,CASSQGHSETQYF,TGTGCCAGCAGCCAGGGACACTCAGAGACCCAGTACTTC
12,-,TRBV28,TRBD1,TRBJ1-2,CASRGQGSGYTF,TGTGCCAGCAGGGGACAGGGGAGTGGCTACACCTTC
18,few,TRBV27,-,TRBJ2-2,CASSAMARGPVNTGELFF,TGTGCCAGCAGTGCGATGGCCAGGGGACCCGTGAACACCGGGGAGCTGTTTTTT
18,-,TRBV27,-,TRBJ2-1,CASTPGPQFAGPYNEQFF,TGTGCCAGCACTCCCGGACCCCAGTTCGCGGGCCCCTACAATGAGCAGTTCTTC
15,few,TRBV25-1,-,TRBJ1-2,CASSESVAGLYGYTF,TGTGCCAGCAGTGAATCGGTTGCAGGGCTATATGGCTACACCTTC
14,-,TRBV19,-,TRBJ1-5,CASSAWAANQPQHF,TGTGCCAGTAGTGCCTGGGCAGCCAATCAGCCCCAGCATTTT
11,few,TRBV6-5,-,TRBJ2-7,CASRDFYEQYF,TGTGCCAGCAGGGACTTCTACGAGCAGTACTTC
13,-,TRBV15,-,TRBJ2-7,CATSRDSFYEQYF,TGTGCCACCAGCAGAGATTCCTTCTACGAGCAGTACTTC
15,-,TRBV28,TRBD1,TRBJ2-7,CASTTGDRVAGEQYF,TGTGCCAGCACCACCGGGGACAGGGTTGCTGGAGAGCAGTACTTC
14,-,TRBV28,-,TRBJ2-3,CASSLDGKTDTQYF,TGTGCCAGCAGTTTGGACGGGAAAACAGATACGCAGTATTTT
15,-,TRBV10-1,-,TRBJ1-1,CASSESGLGGREAFF,TGCGCCAGCAGTGAGTCTGGACTCGGGGGACGTGAAGCTTTCTTT
17,-,TRBV19,-,TRBJ1-3,CASIPRGRMSSGNTIYF,TGTGCCAGTATCCCGAGGGGGAGAATGAGCTCTGGAAACACCATATATTTT
16,once,TRBV28,-,TRBJ2-1,CASSFRRRVTTGEQFF,TGTGCCAGCAGTTTTCGGAGGCGGGTCACGACGGGTGAGCAGTTCTTC
14,-,TRBV5-4,-,TRBJ2-7,CASSLVSTTTEQYF,TGTGCCAGCAGCTTGGTCTCTACTACTACCGAGCAGTACTTC
14,-,TRBV28,-,TRBJ1-1,CASSSPGAVTEAFF,TGTGCCAGCAGTTCCCCAGGGGCTGTCACTGAAGCTTTCTTT
11,-,TRBV28,-,TRBJ2-5,CASGGRETQYF,TGTGCCAGCGGAGGGAGGGAGACCCAGTACTTC
20,once,TRBV2,TRBD1,TRBJ2-3,CASSLRQGAFQTSSTDTQYF,TGTGCCAGCAGCCTCAGACAGGGGGCATTCCAAACTTCTAGCACAGATACGCAGTATTTT
22,-,TRBV12-5,-,TRBJ1-5,CASDLVLGGRRGYFPSNQPQHF,TGTGCTAGTGATTTGGTACTAGGGGGTCGGCGGGGGTATTTCCCTAGCAATCAGCCCCAGCATTTT
17,-,TRBV5-1,-,TRBJ2-7,CASSPRTRQGSPYEQYF,TGCGCCAGCAGCCCCCGCACCCGGCAGGGAAGCCCCTACGAGCAGTACTTC
14,once,TRBV6-1,-,TRBJ1-5,CATWTAYSNQPQHF,TGTGCCACCTGGACAGCTTATAGCAATCAGCCCCAGCATTTT
16,once,TRBV19,TRBD1,TRBJ2-7,CASSIAWDRGSYEQYF,TGTGCCAGTAGTATAGCTTGGGACAGGGGATCCTACGAGCAGTACTTC
17,-,TRBV18,TRBD1,TRBJ2-3,CASSPSTRGQATDTQYF,TGTGCCAGCTCACCGTCAACCAGGGGACAGGCCACCGATACGCAGTATTTT
14,few,TRBV6-5,TRBD1,TRBJ1-6,CASRRQGADSPLHF,TGTGCCAGCAGGAGACAGGGGGCAGATTCACCCCTCCACTTT
16,-,TRBV5-1,TRBD2,TRBJ2-2,CASSLAASGNTGELFF,TGCGCCAGCAGCTTGGCCGCTAGCGGGAACACCGGGGAGCTGTTTTTT
16,-,TRBV27,-,TRBJ2-7,CASSPGRLGIKYEQYF,TGTGCCAGCAGTCCAGGCCGACTCGGGATCAAGTACGAGCAGTACTTC
15,-,TRBV4-3,TRBD2,TRBJ2-3,CASSQTSDSGDTQYF,TGCGCCAGCAGCCAAACTAGCGACTCGGGTGATACGCAGTATTTT
15,-,TRBV7-9,-,TRBJ2-5,CASSPIGGAQETQYF,TGTGCCAGCAGCCCAATAGGGGGGGCCCAAGAGACCCAGTACTTC
14,-,TRBV28,-,TRBJ1-2,CASSFPGGNYGYTF,TGTGCCAGCAGTTTCCCGGGTGGGAACTATGGCTACACCTTC
14,once,TRBV28,-,TRBJ2-5,CASSRVGARETQYF,TGTGCCAGCAGCCGAGTGGGGGCTAGAGAGACCCAGTACTTC
11,-,TRBV7-6,-,TRBJ2-1,CASSLIIEQFF,TGTGCCAGCAGCTTAATTATTGAGCAGTTCTTC
18,-,TRBV7-9,TRBD2,TRBJ2-3,CASSLGPGLAGVRDTQYF,TGTGCCAGCAGCTTAGGACCAGGACTAGCGGGAGTTAGAGATACGCAGTATTTT
17,-,TRBV7-9,TRBD1,TRBJ1-5,CASSSGPGQDSNQPQHF,TGTGCCAGCAGCTCGGGACCCGGACAGGATAGCAATCAGCCCCAGCATTTT
15,once,TRBV7-2,TRBD1,TRBJ2-7,CASSFSRDRAHEQYF,TGTGCCAGCAGCTTCTCCCGGGACAGGGCCCACGAGCAGTACTTC
16,once,TRBV6-6,TRBD2,TRBJ2-7,CASSYRRLAGGYEQYF,TGTGCCAGCAGTTATCGTCGGTTAGCGGGAGGCTACGAGCAGTACTTC
15,-,TRBV27,TRBD1,TRBJ2-7,CASSSTGTGIHEQYF,TGTGCCAGCAGTTCCACCGGGACAGGGATCCACGAGCAGTACTTC
14,-,TRBV9,-,TRBJ1-2,CASSVATGNYGYTF,TGTGCCAGCAGCGTAGCCACAGGCAACTATGGCTACACCTTC